These T cell receptor beta chains were read from a single sample in a study of CD8 T cells in ankylosing spondylitis. Via MiXCR, TCRdb re-called the 5' RACE reads, giving one row per CDR3 protein. Of roughly 150,000 distinct CDR3 sequences in the sample, approximately 9.9% are singletons; the top ten hold around 15%. The sequencing input was blood, either unsorted or a sorted T cell fraction (not recorded which). These receptors all stem from a female donor with ankylosing spondylitis or in good health (not recorded which). The CDR3 runs from the conserved cysteine through the conserved F or W. D genes are given only for firm matches. For some rows the clone size is stated as once, few or many, or as a class when expanded; others skip it.

cdr3_nt cdr3_aa clone_size j_call d_call v_call
TGTGCCAGCAGCTCGAGTAGCTCCTACGAGCAGTACTTC CASSSSSSYEQYF many TRBJ2-7 . TRBV7-9
TGTGCCAGCAGTTTGTGGGACCAAGAGACCCAGTACTTC CASSLWDQETQYF many TRBJ2-5 . TRBV12-3/TRBV12-4
TGTGCCAGCAGTTTCGGGCCTAACTATGGCTACACCTTC CASSFGPNYGYTF . TRBJ1-2 . TRBV27
TGTGCCAGCCTCTTAAGCCCAGGGGGCCTGGAGACCCAGTACTTC CASLLSPGGLETQYF few TRBJ2-5 TRBD1 TRBV7-2
TGCGCCAGCGGAAACAGGGCTGGGGCCAACGTCCTGACTTTC CASGNRAGANVLTF . TRBJ2-6 . TRBV23-1
TGTGCCAGCGGAAAAGGTGGACAAAATAATTCACCCCTCCACTTT CASGKGGQNNSPLHF many TRBJ1-6 . TRBV7-6
TGTGCCACCAGCACCGACAGGGGCGAGGGGCACGAGCAGTACTTC CATSTDRGEGHEQYF . TRBJ2-7 TRBD1 TRBV15
TGTGCCAGCACCCCAAGGGGGGGCTGGACTGAAGCTTTCTTT CASTPRGGWTEAFF . TRBJ1-1 . TRBV6-2/TRBV6-3
TGCGCCAGCAGCATAAGACAGGGTAATGAGCAGTTCTTC CASSIRQGNEQFF many TRBJ2-1 TRBD1 TRBV5-1
TGCAGTGCTAGAGTGTACGGGAACGAGCAGTACTTC CSARVYGNEQYF . TRBJ2-7 . TRBV20-1
TGTGCCAGCACGCCCATGGGGGCCACCAGTGAAGATACGCAGTATTTT CASTPMGATSEDTQYF . TRBJ2-3 . TRBV30
TGTGCCAGCAGCCCATCCAGCGGGAGGGTGGGAGTTACGCAGTATTTT CASSPSSGRVGVTQYF . TRBJ2-3 TRBD2 TRBV7-6
TGTGCCAGCAACCCTAGCGGGACCTCCTACAATGAGCAGTTCTTC CASNPSGTSYNEQFF . TRBJ2-1 TRBD2 TRBV7-6
TGTGCCAGAAATACAGGTGATGGCTACACCTTC CARNTGDGYTF . TRBJ1-2 . TRBV3-1
TGTGCCAGCAGTTCCGGGACGGCTGAAGCTTTCTTT CASSSGTAEAFF few TRBJ1-1 . TRBV27
TGCGCCAGCAGCCCTCGACAGGAGCTGACCTACGAGCAGTACTTC CASSPRQELTYEQYF many TRBJ2-7 . TRBV5-1
TGTGCCAGCAGCTTTACTAGCGGGAACACCGGGGAGCTGTTTTTT CASSFTSGNTGELFF . TRBJ2-2 TRBD2 TRBV5-4
TGTGCCAGCAGCCCCCACCCTCAAAATGAGCAGTACTTC CASSPHPQNEQYF few TRBJ2-7 . TRBV12-3/TRBV12-4